This T cell receptor (beta chain) was recorded in a study of tumor and adjacent non-tumor tissue in lung cancer. Study as a whole: About 4.2 million productive TCRbeta reads were obtained per sample on average.

This sample's RNA came from whole unsorted tissue. The library came from three nested PCR rounds adapted from ARM-PCR protocols. TCRdb passed the multiplex PCR reads through MiXCR, listing each CDR3 protein once. The table shows about 76,000 distinct CDR3 sequences, with around 70% occurring only once. Germline-derived CDR1 and CDR2 are SGHKS and YYEKEE (reference sequence). The length of the CDR3 is 15 residues. V was clipped by 0 bases and J by 2 bases, with 12 bases between them. The rearrangement joins TRBV5-5 to TRBJ2-7; no reliable D call. This receptor was taken from a woman between 65 and 79 years old with non-small cell lung cancer. Input material: lung tumor tissue. DNA of the CDR3: TGTGCCAGCAGCTTGGTTCCGGATACGACCTACGAGCAGTACTTC. Encoded protein: CASSLVPDTTYEQYF. Full variable domain (rest looked up from reference TRBV5-5 and TRBJ2-7): DAGVTQSPTHLIKTRGQQVTLRCSPISGHKSVSWYQQVLGQGPQFIFQYYEKEERGRGNFPDRFSARQFPNYSSELNVNALLLGDSALYLCASSLVPDTTYEQYFGPGTRLTVT.